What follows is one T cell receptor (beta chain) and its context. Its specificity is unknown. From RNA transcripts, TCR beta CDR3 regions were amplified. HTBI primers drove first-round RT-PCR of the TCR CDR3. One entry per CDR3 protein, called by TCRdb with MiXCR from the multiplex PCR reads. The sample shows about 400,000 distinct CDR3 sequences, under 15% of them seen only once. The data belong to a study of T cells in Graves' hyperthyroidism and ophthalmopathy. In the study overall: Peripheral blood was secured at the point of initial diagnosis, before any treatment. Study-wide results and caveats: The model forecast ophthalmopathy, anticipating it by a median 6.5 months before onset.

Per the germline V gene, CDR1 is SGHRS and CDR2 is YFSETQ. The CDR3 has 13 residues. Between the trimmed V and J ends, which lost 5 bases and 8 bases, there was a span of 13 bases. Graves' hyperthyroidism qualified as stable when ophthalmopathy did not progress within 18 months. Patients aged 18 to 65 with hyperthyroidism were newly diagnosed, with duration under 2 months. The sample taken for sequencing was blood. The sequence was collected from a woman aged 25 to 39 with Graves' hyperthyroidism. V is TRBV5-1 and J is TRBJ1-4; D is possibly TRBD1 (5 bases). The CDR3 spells CASRSSGTEKLFF. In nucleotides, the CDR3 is TGCGCCAGCAGATCATCGGGGACGGAAAAACTGTTTTTT. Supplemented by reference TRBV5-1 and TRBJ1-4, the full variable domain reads KAGVTQTPRYLIKTRGQQVTLSCSPISGHRSVSWYQQTPGQGLQFLFEYFSETQRNKGNFPGRFSGRQFSNSRSEMNVSTLELGDSALYLCASRSSGTEKLFFGSGTQLSVL.